Presented here are 30 T cell receptor beta chains from one specimen sequenced in a study of a mutant IDH1 vaccine in newly diagnosed glioma (TCRdb year 2021). The library was built by means of the immunoSEQ multiplex PCR assay. TCRdb limited this immuneACCESS table to in-frame rearrangements with V and J called. A share of clones is missing; checked studies link under half to unresolved V genes, and the rest is unexplained. This sample gives tens of thousands of clones in total; just under 90% of them show up just once. The top ten constitute approximately 0.8% of the sample. What these receptors recognize is not known. Reading the label with the study, this specimen's time point is: week 47, end of study. Each vaccine dose was 300 ug of a 20-mer mutant IDH1 peptide in Montanide, given subcutaneously with topical imiquimod. The material was PBMCs, obtained from a glioma patient whose treatment included an IDH1 peptide vaccine. The source of these receptors is a woman aged 45-65 years with glioma.

The gene calls are TRBV28 and TRBJ1-2; 8 nucleotides agree with TRBD1. The CDR3 spans 16 residues. With V trimmed by 4 bases and J by 8 bases, 15 bases remained unmatched. CDR1 and CDR2 (germline): MDHEN, SYDVKM. DNA of the CDR3: TGTGCCAGCAGTTCTGGGACAGGCCCATTTATTGGGGGCTACACCTTC. Encoded protein: CASSSGTGPFIGGYTF.

As DNA, the CDR3 is TGTGCCAGCACGACCCTGACTAGCGGGAGAGTAGGTGAGCAGTTCTTC. This gives the protein CASTTLTSGRVGEQFF. The rearrangement uses TRBV14 and TRBJ2-1, with 12 bases lining up with TRBD2. Germline CDR1 reads SGHDN; CDR2 reads FVKESK. The CDR3 sequence is 16 residues long. V gave up 7 bases and J gave up 9 bases; unmatched junction bases: 13.

The chain combines TRBV5-4 with TRBJ2-7; D uncertain. The germline gives CDR1 SGHNT, CDR2 YYREEE (reference sequence). CDR3 length: 14 amino acids. V lost 0 bases and J 3 bases, leaving 10 bases between the germline ends. In DNA form, the CDR3 reads TGTGCCAGCAGCTTGGGGCCGCCGGGCTACGAGCAGTACTTC. This encodes CASSLGPPGYEQYF.

The rearrangement uses TRBV19 and TRBJ2-7; perhaps TRBD2 as D (6 bases). The V and J ends lost 5 bases and 0 bases respectively, with 14 bases between them. The CDR3 is 15 residues long. Germline lookup yields CDR1 LNHDA and CDR2 SQIVND (reference sequence). The DNA of the CDR3 is TGTGCCAGTAGTCCCTCCGGGACTTCCTCCTACGAGCAGTACTTC. This sequence encodes CASSPSGTSSYEQYF. Complete variable domain (other parts from reference TRBV19 and TRBJ2-7): DGGITQSPKYLFRKEGQNVTLSCEQNLNHDAMYWYRQDPGQGLRLIYYSQIVNDFQKGDIAEGYSVSREKKESFPLTVTSAQKNPTAFYLCASSPSGTSSYEQYFGPGTRLTVT.

V gene TRBV6-6 combines with J gene TRBJ1-5; D is ambiguous. CDR1 MNHNY and CDR2 SVGAGI come from the germline V gene (reference sequence). This CDR3 is 15 amino acids long. Trimming removed 7 bases from V and 0 bases from J, with 13 bases in between. Here the CDR3 DNA reads TGTGCCAGCACCTACCGAGACGGTAGCAATCAGCCCCAGCATTTT. As protein: CASTYRDGSNQPQHF.

The chain employs TRBV23-1 and TRBJ1-1, with TRBD1 matching 8 bases. TRBV23-1 is annotated as an ORF whose role is uncertain. Unmatched junction bases numbered 0, after V lost 3 bases and J lost 0 bases. This CDR3 contains 14 residues. The CDR3: CASSQTGVNTEAFF. CDR3 DNA: TGCGCCAGCAGTCAGACAGGGGTGAACACTGAAGCTTTCTTT.

The table lists this clone with a count of one. This sequence joins TRBV4-2 and TRBJ2-7; the match to TRBD1 covers 8 bases. CDR3 size: 17 residues. Germline CDR1 is LGHNA and CDR2 is YNFKEQ. V shed 1 base, J shed 2 bases, and the junction held 10 bases outside the gene matches. The CDR3 sequence: CASSQAAGGGPAYEQYF. The CDR3 bases are TGTGCCAGCAGCCAAGCCGCAGGGGGCGGCCCGGCCTACGAGCAGTACTTC.

The chain combines TRBV19 with TRBJ2-7; 8 bases fit TRBD1. The CDR3 runs 15 residues. Trimming removed 4 bases from V and 3 bases from J; junction bases left unmatched: 8. Germline CDR1 and CDR2: LNHDA and SQIVND (reference sequence). In nucleotides, the CDR3 is TGTGCCAGTAGTACGTCCGGGACAGGATACTACGAGCAGTACTTC. It encodes CASSTSGTGYYEQYF.

This clone appeared once. The chain combines TRBV27 with TRBJ1-5, with a possible D match to TRBD1 (6 bases). The V end lost 4 bases, the J end lost 3 bases, and 19 bases lay between the germline ends. The CDR3 contains 17 residues. CDR1 is MNHEY and CDR2 is SMNVEV in the germline V gene (reference sequence). CDR3 amino acids: CASSYRDPGQSNQPQHF. Here the CDR3 DNA reads TGTGCCAGCAGTTACCGCGATCCTGGACAGTCCAATCAGCCCCAGCATTTT.

The genes are TRBV28 and TRBJ2-1; D is possibly TRBD2 (5 bases). The CDR3 is made up of 16 amino acids. Trimming left V 10 bases short and J 4 bases short, with 23 bases between. CDR1 MDHEN and CDR2 SYDVKM come from the germline V gene. The CDR3 DNA reads as TGTGCCACTTTTTCGGCGGGCCGATGGGTTTACAATGAGCAGTTCTTC. Amino acid sequence: CATFSAGRWVYNEQFF.

V and J are TRBV19 and TRBJ1-5, with D possibly being TRBD1 (5 bases). CDR1 is LNHDA, CDR2 SQIVND, per germline (reference sequence). The V and J ends lost 7 bases and 2 bases respectively, with 15 bases between them. This CDR3 comprises 15 residues. CDR3 nucleotide sequence: TGTGCCAGTAATCAGGATGCGGGGGGCAATCAGCCCCAGCATTTT. The encoded protein is CASNQDAGGNQPQHF. The variable domain in full, with the rest retrieved from reference TRBV19 and TRBJ1-5, is DGGITQSPKYLFRKEGQNVTLSCEQNLNHDAMYWYRQDPGQGLRLIYYSQIVNDFQKGDIAEGYSVSREKKESFPLTVTSAQKNPTAFYLCASNQDAGGNQPQHFGDGTRLSIL.

V gene TRBV9 combines with J gene TRBJ1-3; perhaps TRBD1 as D (5 bases). V was pared by 0 bases and J by 8 bases, with 12 bases between. Germline CDR1 and CDR2: SGDLS and YYNGEE. CDR3 length equals 14 residues. CDR3 protein: CASSVDGGLDTIYF. CDR3 nucleotides: TGTGCCAGCAGCGTAGACGGGGGACTCGACACCATATATTTT. The full variable domain, rest sourced from reference TRBV9 and TRBJ1-3, is DSGVTQTPKHLITATGQRVTLRCSPRSGDLSVYWYQQSLDQGLQFLIQYYNGEERAKGNILERFSAQQFPDLHSELNLSSLELGDSALYFCASSVDGGLDTIYFGEGSWLTVV.

The V gene is TRBV27, the J gene TRBJ2-1, with 9 bases identical to TRBD2. This CDR3 has 15 amino acids. V lost 5 bases, J lost 6 bases, and 8 bases stayed unmatched. The germline V gene encodes CDR1 MNHEY and CDR2 SMNVEV (reference sequence). As DNA, the CDR3 is TGTGCCAGCAGTACCTATAGCGGGAGAGGCAATGAGCAGTTCTTC. Protein sequence: CASSTYSGRGNEQFF.

The rearrangement joins TRBV7-3 to TRBJ2-7; 7 bases agree with TRBD1. This CDR3 has 14 residues. Germline V CDR1 and CDR2: SGHTA, FQGTGA. J was trimmed by 2 bases and V by 4 bases; bases with no gene match: 5. Here the CDR3 DNA reads TGTGCCAGCAGCTCGACAGGGAGCCCCTACGAGCAGTACTTC. Translated: CASSSTGSPYEQYF. Drawing the rest from reference TRBV7-3 and TRBJ2-7, the complete variable domain is GAGVSQTPSNKVTEKGKYVELRCDPISGHTALYWYRQSLGQGPEFLIYFQGTGAADDSGLPNDRFFAVRPEGSVSTLKIQRTERGDSAVYLCASSSTGSPYEQYFGPGTRLTVT.

This clone was recorded only once. This sequence joins TRBV19 and TRBJ1-2, with D perhaps TRBD1 (5 bases). V lost 3 bases and J lost 0, with 11 bases in between. The CDR3 has 15 residues. CDR1 and CDR2 from the germline V gene are LNHDA and SQIVND (reference sequence). CDR3 sequence: CASSIEGTSNYGYTF. The CDR3 DNA is TGTGCCAGTAGTATCGAGGGGACCTCTAACTATGGCTACACCTTC. Supplemented by reference TRBV19 and TRBJ1-2, the full variable domain reads DGGITQSPKYLFRKEGQNVTLSCEQNLNHDAMYWYRQDPGQGLRLIYYSQIVNDFQKGDIAEGYSVSREKKESFPLTVTSAQKNPTAFYLCASSIEGTSNYGYTFGSGTRLTVV.

This chain uses TRBV19 with TRBJ1-5; D gene uncertain. This CDR3 is 15 amino acids long. Deletions cut 2 bases from V and 6 bases from J, with 14 bases between. Germline values: CDR1 LNHDA, CDR2 SQIVND (reference sequence). CDR3 nucleotide sequence: TGTGCCAGTAGTATAAATAGGGCAGCCGGTCAGCCCCAGCATTTT. Its translation: CASSINRAAGQPQHF. Together with reference TRBV19 and TRBJ1-5, the CDR3 gives the full variable domain: DGGITQSPKYLFRKEGQNVTLSCEQNLNHDAMYWYRQDPGQGLRLIYYSQIVNDFQKGDIAEGYSVSREKKESFPLTVTSAQKNPTAFYLCASSINRAAGQPQHFGDGTRLSIL.

The CDR3 spells CATSRDLGQGATQYF. Here the CDR3 DNA reads TGTGCCACCAGCAGAGATCTGGGACAGGGGGCTACGCAGTATTTT. The chain employs TRBV15 and TRBJ2-3, with 12 bases aligning to TRBD1. This CDR3 has 15 amino acids. Germline V lookup: CDR1 LNHNV, CDR2 YYDKDF (reference sequence). Germline trimming cut 0 bases from V and 8 bases from J; bases unmatched to any gene: 3. Drawing the rest from reference TRBV15 and TRBJ2-3, the complete variable domain is DAMVIQNPRYQVTQFGKPVTLSCSQTLNHNVMYWYQQKSSQAPKLLFHYYDKDFNNEADTPDNFQSRRPNTSFCFLDIRSPGLGDTAMYLCATSRDLGQGATQYFGPGTRLTVL.

V usage is TRBV7-9 and J usage is TRBJ2-1; 10 nucleotides match TRBD2. This CDR3 is 15 amino acids long. Germline values: CDR1 SEHNR, CDR2 FQNEAQ (reference sequence). After removal of 0 bases from V and 10 bases from J, the junction contained 6 bases not matched to a gene. CDR3 nucleotides: TGTGCCAGCAGCTTAGCCAGCGGGAGGGCCCGGGAGCAGTTCTTC. Amino acid sequence: CASSLASGRAREQFF.

The chain joins TRBV5-6 to TRBJ2-6, with D possibly being TRBD1 or TRBD2 (5 bases each). V lost 4 bases and J 0 bases, leaving 11 bases between the germline ends. Per germline, CDR1 SGHDT and CDR2 YYEEEE. The CDR3 has 16 residues. The CDR3 spells CASSPWGTSGANVLTF. The CDR3 DNA reads as TGTGCCAGCAGCCCATGGGGGACCTCTGGGGCCAACGTCCTGACTTTC.

V usage is TRBV11-2 and J usage is TRBJ2-1, with 7 bases lining up with TRBD1. The V gene's germline CDR1 is SGHAT and CDR2 FQNNGV. The CDR3 totals 18 residues. Germline trimming cut 1 base from V and 3 bases from J; bases unmatched to any gene: 12. The DNA for the CDR3 is TGTGCCAGCAGCTTAGGACCCAATCGGGGACAGTTCTACAATGAGCAGTTCTTC. The encoded protein is CASSLGPNRGQFYNEQFF.

This chain links TRBV7-8 with TRBJ2-1, with 8 nucleotides matching TRBD2. Looked up from germline, CDR1 is SGHVS and CDR2 is FQNEAQ. Trimming cost V 3 bases and J 0 bases; bases outside gene matches: 4. This CDR3 comprises 16 residues. The CDR3 nucleotides read TGTGCCAGCAGCTTCCTTAGCGGGGCCTCCTACAATGAGCAGTTCTTC. It encodes CASSFLSGASYNEQFF.

V and J are TRBV5-1 and TRBJ2-6; D is ambiguous. CDR1 and CDR2 (germline): SGHRS, YFSETQ. V was pared by 4 bases and J by 4 bases, with 12 bases between. The CDR3 is made up of 15 amino acids. This chain's CDR3 is CASSRTELGANVLTF. The DNA of the CDR3 is TGCGCCAGCAGCCGGACCGAATTAGGGGCCAACGTCCTGACTTTC.

CDR3 sequence reads: CASRTPRGRRNEQFF. In DNA form, the CDR3 reads TGTGCCAGCAGGACTCCCCGCGGGAGACGGAATGAGCAGTTCTTC. This chain connects TRBV2 to TRBJ2-1; 7 bases are a match to TRBD2. The CDR3 length is 15 residues. The germline CDR1 and CDR2 sequences are SNHLY and FYNNEI. V lost 6 bases, J lost 7 bases, and 12 bases stayed unmatched.

This chain links TRBV10-2 with TRBJ1-1; perhaps TRBD1 as D (6 bases). V dropped 10 bases and J dropped 1 base, with 16 bases sitting between them. In germline, CDR1 is WSHSY, CDR2 SAAADI. CDR3 size: 14 residues. CDR3 protein: CATIKGGANTEAFF. The CDR3 region has the DNA TGCGCCACCATAAAGGGGGGGGCGAACACTGAAGCTTTCTTT.

The chain uses TRBV28 and TRBJ2-2; D unclear. From germline, CDR1 is MDHEN and CDR2 SYDVKM. This CDR3 has 12 amino acids. V shed 5 bases and J shed 3 bases, with 4 bases lying between them. CDR3 DNA sequence: TGTGCCAGCAGTACTTACACCGGGGAGCTGTTTTTT. Translated: CASSTYTGELFF.

J is TRBJ2-7 and V is TRBV28; 12 positions match TRBD2. Germline CDR1 MDHEN, CDR2 SYDVKM. Trimming at V came to 5 bases and at J to 4 bases, leaving 9 bases not matched to a gene. The CDR3 contains 16 residues. CDR3 coding DNA: TGTGCCAGCAGTGCTAGGCCGGGACTAGCGGGTTACGAGCAGTACTTC. This translates into CASSARPGLAGYEQYF.

V gene TRBV6-1 combines with J gene TRBJ2-1; the match to TRBD2 covers 9 bases. This CDR3 has 16 residues. Looked up from germline, CDR1 is MNHNS and CDR2 is SASEGT. V shed 4 bases, J shed 0 bases, and the junction held 4 bases outside the gene matches. The CDR3 DNA reads as TGTGCCAGCAGTGTAGCGGGAGTAAGCTCCTACAATGAGCAGTTCTTC. This sequence encodes CASSVAGVSSYNEQFF.

This clone occurred once. V and J are TRBV19 and TRBJ2-1; D is possibly TRBD2 (6 bases). Trimming shortened V by 6 bases and J by 4 bases, and 10 bases separated the two germline ends. Germline V CDR1 and CDR2: LNHDA, SQIVND (reference sequence). The CDR3 loop spans 13 amino acids. The CDR3 region has the DNA TGTGCCAGTAGGAGGGGACTTTACAATGAGCAGTTCTTC. Translated: CASRRGLYNEQFF. The entire variable domain, with the rest obtained from reference TRBV19 and TRBJ2-1, is as follows: DGGITQSPKYLFRKEGQNVTLSCEQNLNHDAMYWYRQDPGQGLRLIYYSQIVNDFQKGDIAEGYSVSREKKESFPLTVTSAQKNPTAFYLCASRRGLYNEQFFGPGTRLTVL.

This chain joins TRBV28 and TRBJ2-5; 9 bases align to TRBD1. The germline gives CDR1 MDHEN, CDR2 SYDVKM. The J segment lost 9 bases and the V segment lost 4 bases, leaving 12 bases of the junction unmatched. The CDR3 contains 15 residues. The CDR3 loop is CASSSPGQGTTAQYF. In DNA form, the CDR3 reads TGTGCCAGCAGTTCCCCGGGACAGGGAACAACGGCCCAGTACTTC.

This CDR3 is CASSEGHLNQPQHF. CDR3 in DNA: TGTGCCAGCAGTGAGGGACACCTTAATCAGCCCCAGCATTTT. The V call is TRBV6-1, the J call TRBJ1-5, with a tentative D call TRBD1 (6 bases). CDR3 size: 14 residues. Between the trimmed V and J ends, which lost 3 bases and 4 bases, there was a span of 10 bases. Germline V gives CDR1 MNHNS, CDR2 SASEGT.